These T cell receptor beta chains were read from a single sample in a study of T cells and Merkel cell carcinoma outcomes. TCRdb keeps only in-frame clones here, not all; method: immunoSEQ multiplex PCR. The sample yields about 9,200 clones, 84% seen once. The sequencing sample was made of tumor tissue from Merkel cell carcinoma. The receptors stem from a human donor with Merkel cell carcinoma. Each CDR3 is given with its conserved first and last residue. A D gene is named only where the DNA matches it firmly. Part of the rows lack a size; the others show once, few, many or a class for expanded clones.

>TRBJ1-5|once|TRBV7-8|-
TGTGCCAGCAGCCCCTCCTGGCAGAAGAGCAATCAGCCCCAGCATTTT
CASSPSWQKSNQPQHF
>TRBJ1-2|-|TRBV7-9|-
TGTGCCAGCAGCGTCGCAGGGGAGTCACGCTATGGCTACACCTTC
CASSVAGESRYGYTF
>TRBJ1-3|-|TRBV7-2|-
TGTGCCAGCAGCTTAAGTCCGTTCAACACCATATATTTT
CASSLSPFNTIYF
>TRBJ1-4|-|TRBV5-4|-
TGTGCCAGCAGCTTGGTCGGGGTTCCCGAAAAACTGTTTTTT
CASSLVGVPEKLFF
>TRBJ1-2|-|TRBV4-1|-
TGCGCCAGCAGCCAAGCGGGCGCCGGAGCTAACTATGGCTACACCTTC
CASSQAGAGANYGYTF
>TRBJ2-5|few|TRBV2|-
TGTGCCTGGGGCGAGAGGGTGCAAGAGACCCAGTACTTC
CAWGERVQETQYF
>TRBJ1-6|-|TRBV7-2|-
TGTGCCAGCAGCTTCGGCTCCTATAATTCACCCCTCCACTTT
CASSFGSYNSPLHF
>TRBJ2-6|-|TRBV5-1|-
TGCGCCAGCAGTCGGTCATATTCTGGGGCCAACGTCCTGATTTTC
CASSRSYSGANVLIF
>TRBJ2-5|-|TRBV2|-
TGTGCCAGCAGTGAAGCGAATAGCGCGGAGACCCAGTACTTC
CASSEANSAETQYF
>TRBJ2-5|-|TRBV7-2|TRBD2
TGTGCCAGCAGCCCCGGGCCCTCGGGAGGGACCCAGTACTTC
CASSPGPSGGTQYF
>TRBJ1-2|-|TRBV7-8|-
TGTGCCAGCAGCTTAGATGGGCTGGGTGGCTACACCTTC
CASSLDGLGGYTF
>TRBJ1-2|-|TRBV7-2|-
TGTGCCAGCAGCGCCGACTATGGCTACACCTTC
CASSADYGYTF
>TRBJ1-5|-|TRBV7-8|TRBD1
TGTGCCAGCAGCTCCGGGACAGGGCGTAATAGCAATCAGCCCCAGCATTTT
CASSSGTGRNSNQPQHF
>TRBJ1-1|-|TRBV7-9|-
TGTGCCAGCAGCTTAGACGAGAACACTGAAGCTTTCTTT
CASSLDENTEAFF
>TRBJ2-2|-|TRBV11-2|-
TGTGCCAGCAGCTTACAGGGAGCCGGGGAGCTGTTTTTT
CASSLQGAGELFF